This TCR beta chain was captured in a study of T cell changes during pregnancy in multiple sclerosis. TCRdb's copy holds only in-frame clones and misses some; the assay was immunoSEQ multiplex PCR. Of approximately 64,000 clones in the sample, 80% to 95% were seen once. Germline V CDR1 and CDR2: KGHSH, LQKENI. This CDR3 has 15 residues. V was cut by 2 bases and J by 2 bases, with 11 bases left in between. The rearrangement joins TRBV18 to TRBJ2-3; TRBD2 might be the D (5 bases). The sequence was obtained from a female donor with multiple sclerosis, enrolled in a pregnancy study. Sequences were derived from peripheral blood, sampled in the first trimester of pregnancy. The CDR3 DNA is TGTGCCAGCTCACCAGTGACTACTAACACAGATACGCAGTATTTT. Protein product: CASSPVTTNTDTQYF.